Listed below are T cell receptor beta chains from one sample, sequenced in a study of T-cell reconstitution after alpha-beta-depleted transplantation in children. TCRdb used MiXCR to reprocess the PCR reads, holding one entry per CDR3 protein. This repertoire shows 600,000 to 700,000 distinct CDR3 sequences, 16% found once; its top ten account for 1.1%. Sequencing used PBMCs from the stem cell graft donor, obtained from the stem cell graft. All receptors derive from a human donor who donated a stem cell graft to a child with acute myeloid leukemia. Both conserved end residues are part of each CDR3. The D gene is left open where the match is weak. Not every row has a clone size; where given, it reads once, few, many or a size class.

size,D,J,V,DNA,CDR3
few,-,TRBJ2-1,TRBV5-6,TGTGCCAGCAGCTGGGGGGGGCTCGGTTACAATGAGCAGTTCTTC,CASSWGGLGYNEQFF
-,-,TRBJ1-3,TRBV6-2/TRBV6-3,TGTGCCAGCAGTTATCAAAGCTCTGGAAACACCATATATTTT,CASSYQSSGNTIYF
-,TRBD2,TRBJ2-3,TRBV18,TGTGCCAGCTCACCACCGTTGCGGGGGAGGCCCCTCTCCACAGATACGCAGTATTTT,CASSPPLRGRPLSTDTQYF
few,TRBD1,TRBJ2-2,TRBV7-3,TGTGCCAGCAGCGCACAGGGGGCTGGCGGGGAGCTGTTTTTT,CASSAQGAGGELFF
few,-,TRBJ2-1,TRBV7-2,TGTGCCAGCAGCCCCATTAGAGGGGGGCGGTACAATGAGCAGTTCTTC,CASSPIRGGRYNEQFF
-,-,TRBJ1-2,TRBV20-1,TGCAGTGTGGGATCACAGGGACCCGATGGCTACACCTTC,CSVGSQGPDGYTF
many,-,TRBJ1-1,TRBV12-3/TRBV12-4,TGTGCCAGCAGGTATCTGAACACTGAAGCTTTCTTT,CASRYLNTEAFF
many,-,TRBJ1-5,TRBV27,TGTGCCAGCAGTTTTAACAGGGAGGGCCAGCCCCAGCATTTT,CASSFNREGQPQHF
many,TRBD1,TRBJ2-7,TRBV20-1,TGCAGTGCTAGAGATCAGCGGGACAGGGACCACGAGCAGTACTTC,CSARDQRDRDHEQYF
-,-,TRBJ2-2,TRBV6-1,TGTGCCAGCAGGGGAGGTCCCCCAACCGGGGAGCTGTTTTTT,CASRGGPPTGELFF
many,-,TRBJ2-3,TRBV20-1,TGCAGTGCTAGAGATAAGAGAGGGAGTCTAGATACGCAGTATTTT,CSARDKRGSLDTQYF
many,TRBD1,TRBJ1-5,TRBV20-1,TGCAGTGCTAGAGATCTCGAAGCCGGGACAGGGGATAATCAGCCCCAGCATTTT,CSARDLEAGTGDNQPQHF
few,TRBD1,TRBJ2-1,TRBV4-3,TGCGCCAGCAGCCAGCACGGGACAGGGTCCTACAATGAGCAGTTCTTC,CASSQHGTGSYNEQFF
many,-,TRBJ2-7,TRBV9,TGTGCCAGCAGCGTCGGGACTTCCTACGAGCAGTACTTC,CASSVGTSYEQYF
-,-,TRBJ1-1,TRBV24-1,TGTGCCACCAGTGACGGCCCCCCCGTTGGGGCTTTCTTT,CATSDGPPVGAFF
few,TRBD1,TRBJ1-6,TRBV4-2,TGTGCCAGCAGCCAAGATTCCACGGGACAGGGGAGTAATAATTCACCCCTCCACTTT,CASSQDSTGQGSNNSPLHF
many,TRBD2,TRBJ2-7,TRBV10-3,TGTGCCATCAGTGAAAGCGGGGGACGCTCCTACGAGCAGTACTTC,CAISESGGRSYEQYF
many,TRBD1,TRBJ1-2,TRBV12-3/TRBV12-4,TGTGCCAGCAGTCCACAGGGGAAGACGGGCTACACCTTC,CASSPQGKTGYTF
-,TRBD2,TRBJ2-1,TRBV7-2,TGTGCCAGCAGCCCGCGGTGGCTAGCGGAGGTGGATGAGCAGTTCTTC,CASSPRWLAEVDEQFF
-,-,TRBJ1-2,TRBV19,TGTGCCAGTAGTATTCCGGCAGGGGTCGGCTACACCTTC,CASSIPAGVGYTF
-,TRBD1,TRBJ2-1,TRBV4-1,TGCGCCAGCAGCCAAGCACCCGGGACAGGGGATCGGAATGAGCAGTTCTTC,CASSQAPGTGDRNEQFF
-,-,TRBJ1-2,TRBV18,TGTGCCAGCTCTGAGACCAAGGGTGGTGGCTATGGCTACACCTTC,CASSETKGGGYGYTF
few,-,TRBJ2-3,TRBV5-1,TGCGCCAGCAGCTGGGACGGCCCCACAGATACGCAGTATTTT,CASSWDGPTDTQYF
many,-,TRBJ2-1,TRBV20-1,TGCAGTGCTAGAATGGGGAATGAGCAGTTCTTC,CSARMGNEQFF